This TCR beta chain was captured by sequencing in a study of blood T cell repertoires in COVID-19. Overall study context: The United States, Italy and Spain provided the acute and convalescent COVID-19 samples. PBMCs, B-cell-depleted T cells, or T cells were the source of the cDNA or gDNA that made up the material.

Seattle's enrolled individuals joined amid active infection and were then monitored longitudinally. The germline V gene encodes CDR1 MDHEN and CDR2 SYDVKM. V lost 6 bases, J lost 5 bases, and 8 bases stayed unmatched. The CDR3 has 14 amino acids. As handled by the study authors: Amplification from reference gene primers served as the basis for estimated nucleated cell counts. Clones were read by immunoSEQ multiplex PCR, and TCRdb kept only the in-frame ones, dropping some. Clone size and the V and J calls come from that table; the DNA yielded D and trimming. The sample records around 340,000 clones, more than 70% being singletons.

The receptor's source is a woman in her sixties or seventies with COVID-19, enrolled during active disease. Sequencing was done on a sample of peripheral blood. This chain connects TRBV28 to TRBJ1-2, with 8 bases lining up with TRBD1. In DNA, the CDR3 is TGTGCCAGCAGCCCCTCAGGGGGCTTTTATGGCTACACCTTC. As protein: CASSPSGGFYGYTF.